Listed below are T cell receptor beta chains from one sample, sequenced in a study of monozygotic twins with inflammatory bowel disease. TCRdb reprocessed the 5' RACE reads and keeps a single row for each CDR3 protein, giving no DNA. Its table lists more than 350,000 distinct CDR3 sequences. What was sequenced was blood. Source of these receptors: a human donor with ulcerative colitis or Crohn's disease, or a healthy co-twin of an affected twin (not recorded which). Both conserved end residues are part of each CDR3. Fields, in order: J gene, V gene, CDR3 protein.

j_gene: TRBJ2-1; v_gene: TRBV3-1; CDR3aa: CASSPPTPGEQFF
j_gene: TRBJ2-7; v_gene: TRBV20-1; CDR3aa: CSAARRLTSSYEQYF
j_gene: TRBJ2-3; v_gene: TRBV20-1; CDR3aa: CSAIGTGGTDTQYF
j_gene: TRBJ2-7; v_gene: TRBV29-1; CDR3aa: CSARISSYEQYF
j_gene: TRBJ1-3; v_gene: TRBV10-3; CDR3aa: CAILVGGSPNSGNTIYF
j_gene: TRBJ2-7; v_gene: TRBV12-3/TRBV12-4; CDR3aa: CASSHSHEQYF
j_gene: TRBJ2-2; v_gene: TRBV11-2; CDR3aa: CASSFSGPYTGELFF
j_gene: TRBJ2-2; v_gene: TRBV7-9; CDR3aa: CASSLVGATGELFF
j_gene: TRBJ1-1; v_gene: TRBV30; CDR3aa: CAWSGQGVTEAFF
j_gene: TRBJ2-2; v_gene: TRBV5-1; CDR3aa: CASSPTGGSDGELFF
j_gene: TRBJ1-3; v_gene: TRBV7-3; CDR3aa: CSSSAGRGNTIYF
j_gene: TRBJ2-2; v_gene: TRBV29-1; CDR3aa: CSAQTGRESGELFF
j_gene: TRBJ1-1; v_gene: TRBV7-2; CDR3aa: CASSLIRTEAFF
j_gene: TRBJ1-3; v_gene: TRBV5-6; CDR3aa: CASSLWYRGRLSGNTIYF
j_gene: TRBJ1-1; v_gene: TRBV5-1; CDR3aa: CASSLAEGEGDTEAFF
j_gene: TRBJ2-1; v_gene: TRBV5-5; CDR3aa: CASSMPPGEQFF
j_gene: TRBJ2-5; v_gene: TRBV5-1; CDR3aa: CASRDLRRTKKTQYF
j_gene: TRBJ2-2; v_gene: TRBV19; CDR3aa: CASSILRGELFF
j_gene: TRBJ1-1; v_gene: TRBV14; CDR3aa: CASGQGQGMNTEAFF
j_gene: TRBJ2-5; v_gene: TRBV6-1; CDR3aa: CASSPAGTGQETQYF
j_gene: TRBJ2-1; v_gene: TRBV20-1; CDR3aa: CSAREGRGVYNEQFF
j_gene: TRBJ1-1; v_gene: TRBV2; CDR3aa: CASSLGGYTGEAFF
j_gene: TRBJ2-7; v_gene: TRBV7-9; CDR3aa: CASSFDRDRGSYEQYF
j_gene: TRBJ2-3; v_gene: TRBV5-4; CDR3aa: CASSSSGGAADTQYF
j_gene: TRBJ1-1; v_gene: TRBV20-1; CDR3aa: CSAEGGLGTSEAFF
j_gene: TRBJ2-5; v_gene: TRBV2; CDR3aa: CASSDTGQTQYF
j_gene: TRBJ2-2; v_gene: TRBV10-3; CDR3aa: CAITGNGELFF
j_gene: TRBJ2-3; v_gene: TRBV7-2; CDR3aa: CASSLTKSSTDTQYF
j_gene: TRBJ2-1; v_gene: TRBV4-2; CDR3aa: CASSHLGLARYNEQFF
j_gene: TRBJ2-3; v_gene: TRBV7-2; CDR3aa: CASGKYPPPDTQYF
j_gene: TRBJ2-7; v_gene: TRBV7-9; CDR3aa: CASSLDWGQGYEQYF
j_gene: TRBJ2-5; v_gene: TRBV5-1; CDR3aa: CASHTSGSIQETQYF
j_gene: TRBJ1-5; v_gene: TRBV2; CDR3aa: CASSEPGQSNQPQHF
j_gene: TRBJ2-2; v_gene: TRBV2; CDR3aa: CASSWDTGLGELFF
j_gene: TRBJ2-5; v_gene: TRBV7-2; CDR3aa: CASRGTGETQYF
j_gene: TRBJ1-2; v_gene: TRBV2; CDR3aa: CASSEGGGWGYTF
j_gene: TRBJ2-6; v_gene: TRBV20-1; CDR3aa: CSARFGLAVSGANVLTF
j_gene: TRBJ1-1; v_gene: TRBV30; CDR3aa: CAWSYTINTEAFF
j_gene: TRBJ2-1; v_gene: TRBV7-3; CDR3aa: CASSLTMGGWGEQFF
j_gene: TRBJ2-1; v_gene: TRBV11-2; CDR3aa: CASSLLVDEQFF
j_gene: TRBJ2-7; v_gene: TRBV29-1; CDR3aa: CSVSGGDYSYEQYF
j_gene: TRBJ2-5; v_gene: TRBV6-6; CDR3aa: CASRSGLIQETQYF
j_gene: TRBJ2-5; v_gene: TRBV10-3; CDR3aa: CAISQEDRDQETQYF
j_gene: TRBJ2-3; v_gene: TRBV5-6; CDR3aa: CASSFGGGGGTDTQYF
j_gene: TRBJ2-1; v_gene: TRBV7-3; CDR3aa: CASSKEAGRSYNEQFF
j_gene: TRBJ2-7; v_gene: TRBV7-9; CDR3aa: CASSLVGSAGYEQYF